Below are 8 T cell receptor beta chains sequenced from a single sample in a study of tumor-infiltrating lymphocytes in primary liver carcinoma. Researchers generated TCR beta cDNA from roughly 520 ng of total RNA, relying on a constant-region primer. Employing slightly modified ARM-PCR, three nested multiplex PCR rounds were run, and these gave rise to the TCR beta libraries. The two initial PCR rounds, around 11 cycles each, used TRBV1-TRBV30 forward and C-beta reverse primers. TCRdb fed the multiplex PCR reads into MiXCR, producing one record per CDR3 protein. The sample shows 90,000 to 110,000 distinct CDR3 sequences, approximately 82% of them seen only once. The tissue used was unsorted bulk material of roughly 17-31 mg. RNA and DNA were co-extracted from it with the AllPrep DNA/RNA mini kit. The sequenced sample consisted of liver tumor tissue from sampling region 3. Regarding subset: tumor region T3, left-lateral pole. The receptor set was obtained from a man in his forties with primary liver carcinoma and hepatitis B virus infection.

This clonotype occurred a few times. Germline is not matched at one junction end, which may reflect a read error. The chain carries TRBV29-1 and TRBJ2-1; 15 bases line up with TRBD2. The length of the CDR3 is 15 residues. Germline CDR1 SQVTM, CDR2 ANQGSEA. The DNA of the CDR3 is TGTAGCGTTGGACTAGCGGGAGGGTTATACAACGAGCAGTTCTTC. Protein: CSVGLAGGLYNEQFF.

V gene TRBV6-2 or TRBV6-3 combines with J gene TRBJ2-7, with TRBD1 identical over 9 bases. The V segment lost 7 bases and the J segment 2 bases; nucleotides outside the gene matches: 6. The CDR3 length is 14 residues. CDR1 is MNHEY, CDR2 SVGEGT, per germline. The CDR3 bases are TGTGCCAGCACCTGGAGGACAGGGGCCTACGAGCAGTACTTC. Its protein product is CASTWRTGAYEQYF.

Only a few counts were recorded for this clonotype. At one end the junction does not follow the germline gene, possibly because of a read error. The chain is built from TRBV6-6 and TRBJ2-2, with 7 bases identical to TRBD2. This CDR3 contains 17 residues. Looked up from germline, CDR1 is MNHNY and CDR2 is SVGAGI (reference sequence). The CDR3 DNA reads as TGTGCCGCGGGAGAAACTTACGCGACGGGAGGCACCGGGGAGCTGTCTTTT. It yields the protein CAAGETYATGGTGELSF.

This clonotype came up many times. The chain carries TRBV12-3 or TRBV12-4 and TRBJ2-2, with TRBD1 identical over 9 bases. The CDR3 length is 16 residues. The ends lost 6 bases at V and 7 bases at J; junction bases unmatched: 12. CDR3 region: CASSLGTGRLFGELFF. For the CDR3, the DNA is TGTGCCAGCAGCCTCGGGACAGGGAGGTTGTTCGGGGAGCTGTTTTTT.

The CDR3 DNA is TGTGCCGTCAATGAGTCCGCCGGGACACTCCTATTAAGCACAGATACGCAGTATTTT. Its translation is CAVNESAGTLLLSTDTQYF. V and J are TRBV10-3 and TRBJ2-3; D possibly corresponds to TRBD1 (6 bases). CDR1 and CDR2 from the germline V gene are ENHRY and SYGVKD. V was clipped by 11 bases and J by 0 bases, with 30 bases between them. This CDR3 is built from 19 residues.

In DNA, the CDR3 is TGTGCCAGGAGTCCCGGACAGGACTATGAGCAGTACTTC. Protein sequence: CARSPGQDYEQYF. The gene calls are TRBV28 and TRBJ2-7; D perhaps matches TRBD1 (7 bases). With 9 bases removed from V and 7 bases from J, the gap between germline ends came to 19 bases. The CDR3 totals 13 residues. Germline CDR1 MDHEN, CDR2 SYDVKM.

The chain carries TRBV14 and TRBJ2-1; TRBD2 matches at 8 bases. Losses at the gene ends were 6 bases for V and 5 bases for J; bases not matched to a gene: 12. This CDR3 has 16 residues. Looked up from germline, CDR1 is SGHDN and CDR2 is FVKESK. The CDR3 spells CASSDVAGCVNNEQFF. The CDR3 DNA reads TGTGCCAGCAGTGACGTAGCGGGATGTGTGAACAATGAGCAGTTCTTC.

V gene TRBV6-5 combines with J gene TRBJ1-1; D is unclear. V was clipped by 5 bases and J by 7 bases, with 14 bases between them. In germline, CDR1 is MNHEY, CDR2 SVGAGI. There are 13 residues in the CDR3. The CDR3 bases are TGTGCCAGCAGTCTAGCCAGCTACAATGAAGCTTTCTTT. Translation gives CASSLASYNEAFF.